This record looks at one T cell receptor (beta chain) sequence and its context. This CDR3 is built from 14 residues. The ends lost 2 bases at V and 2 bases at J; junction bases unmatched: 1. Germline V lookup: CDR1 MDHEN, CDR2 SYDVKM. This sample was taken from a study of radiotherapy plus CTLA-4 blockade in lung cancer. Here immunoSEQ multiplex PCR was the method, and the copy in TCRdb shows in-frame clones only, minus some. The profile shows over 70,000 clones, around 85% of them singletons. The specimen comprised peripheral blood, sampled from a patient treated with radiotherapy plus ipilimumab. This TCR was sampled from a human donor with non-small cell lung cancer who had a partial response to radiotherapy plus ipilimumab. This chain links TRBV28 with TRBJ2-3; 7 nucleotides align to TRBD2. CDR3 nucleotides: TGTGCCAGCAGTTTAAGCGGGACCACAGATACGCAGTATTTT. It translates to CASSLSGTTDTQYF.